Below, 13 T cell receptor beta chains from the same sample are listed, as sequenced in a study of regulatory T cells in long-lasting Graves disease. The TCR beta library used iRepertoire HTBI primers with Arm-PCR amplification of CDR3. TCRdb called the multiplex PCR reads again in MiXCR, with one record for every CDR3 protein. The sample holds over 650,000 distinct CDR3 sequences; roughly 30% are singletons and the top ten take 40% to 55%. Regarding time point: persistent/refractory GD, antithyroid drugs over 5 years with positive TRAb. The TCR library was prepared using RNA isolated from PBMCs. Specimen: peripheral blood mononuclear cells (PBMCs), collected when the disease was refractory, from a patient treated with antithyroid drugs. These receptors originate from a female donor with Graves disease.

The sample holds one count of this clonotype. The junction does not match germline at one end; this may be a read error. The chain has TRBV12-3 or TRBV12-4 and TRBJ2-7, with no clear D. The CDR3 totals 13 residues. Written as DNA, the CDR3 is TGTGCCGGCAGAAGGACGGCCGCCTACGAGCAGTACTTC. It translates to CAGRRTAAYEQYF.

The rearrangement joins TRBV4-1 to TRBJ2-7; D tentatively fits TRBD1 or TRBD2 (5 bases each). The CDR3 sequence is 14 residues long. V lost 1 base and J 2 bases, leaving 9 bases between the germline ends. Germline CDR1 reads MGHRA; CDR2 reads YSYEKL. This CDR3 reads CASSQVRDAYEQYF. CDR3 DNA: TGCGCCAGCAGCCAAGTTAGGGACGCCTACGAGCAGTACTTC.

The V gene is TRBV18, the J gene TRBJ2-5, with D perhaps being TRBD1 or TRBD2 (5 bases each). This CDR3 spans 19 amino acids. Trimming cost V 3 bases and J 1 base, with 24 bases left between them. CDR1 is KGHSH, CDR2 LQKENI, per germline. The CDR3 sequence: CASSPNSSFRVRGQETQYF. CDR3 nucleotides: TGTGCCAGCTCACCGAACTCGTCCTTCAGGGTGAGGGGCCAAGAGACCCAGTACTTC.

This clonotype was found many times. The gene calls are TRBV6-1 and TRBJ2-7, with no clear D. There are 17 residues in the CDR3. CDR1 and CDR2 from the germline V gene are MNHNS and SASEGT. V gave up 2 bases and J gave up 2 bases, with 19 bases separating them. CDR3 loop: CASSEWGWGSSAYEQYF. The CDR3 DNA follows: TGTGCCAGCAGTGAATGGGGTTGGGGAAGTTCAGCCTACGAGCAGTACTTC.

This clonotype came up many times. The CDR3 sequence is CASTPELGGRVVLNTEAFF. The CDR3 coding sequence is TGTGCCAGCACCCCAGAATTGGGGGGCAGGGTCGTATTGAACACTGAAGCTTTCTTT. The chain is built from TRBV12-3 or TRBV12-4 and TRBJ1-1, with D perhaps matching TRBD1 (6 bases). The CDR3 length is 19 residues. V lost 7 bases, J lost 0 bases, and 27 bases lay in between.

This clonotype came up many times. The DNA for the CDR3 is TGTGCCAGCAGCTTACAGAGCTACGAGCAGTACTTC. It codes for CASSLQSYEQYF. V and J are TRBV12-3 or TRBV12-4 and TRBJ2-7; no definite D call. The CDR3 totals 12 residues. Between the trimmed V and J ends, which lost 6 bases and 3 bases, there was a span of 9 bases.

The chain combines TRBV5-1 with TRBJ2-5; maybe TRBD2 (6 bases). Trimming took 5 bases from V and 0 from J, leaving 8 bases between them. This CDR3 is built from 13 residues. CDR1 SGHRS and CDR2 YFSETQ come from the germline V gene. As DNA, the CDR3 is TGCGCCAGCAGGGAGGGGTACCAAGAGACCCAGTACTTC. The encoded protein is CASREGYQETQYF.

The genes are TRBV7-9 and TRBJ1-3, with D perhaps matching TRBD1 (5 bases). Per germline, CDR1 SEHNR and CDR2 FQNEAQ (reference sequence). The CDR3 is made up of 14 amino acids. Trimming stripped 5 bases from V and 6 bases from J, with 14 bases between. The CDR3 sequence is CASSTRDSPNTIYF. In nucleotides, the CDR3 is TGTGCCAGCAGCACCCGGGACTCCCCAAACACCATATATTTT.

Details on this clonotype: Without the conserved terminal phenylalanine or tryptophan, this CDR3 likely stems from a read error. This sequence joins TRBV28 and TRBJ1-1; D call uncertain. This CDR3 spans 13 amino acids. V was cut by 7 bases and J by 5 bases, with 14 bases left in between. Germline lookup yields CDR1 MDHEN and CDR2 SYDVKM. Written as DNA, the CDR3 is TGTGCCAGCAAAGATCCCGCGCGAACTGAAGCTTTCATT. It specifies CASKDPARTEAFI.

CDR3 DNA: TGTGCCAGCAGACTTCAGGGGACGTACACTGAAGCTTTCTTT. Protein: CASRLQGTYTEAFF. The chain is built from TRBV7-9 and TRBJ1-1, with a weak D call TRBD1 (6 bases). The CDR3 spans 14 residues. Germline V gives CDR1 SEHNR, CDR2 FQNEAQ (reference sequence). Trimming cost V 6 bases and J 3 bases, with 14 bases left between them. Drawing the rest from reference TRBV7-9 and TRBJ1-1, the complete variable domain is DTGVSQNPRHKITKRGQNVTFRCDPISEHNRLYWYRQTLGQGPEFLTYFQNEAQLEKSRLLSDRFSAERPKGSFSTLEIQRTEQGDSAMYLCASRLQGTYTEAFFGQGTRLTVV.

This chain connects TRBV28 to TRBJ1-3, with 8 bases lining up with TRBD1. Germline CDR1 MDHEN, CDR2 SYDVKM. CDR3 size: 15 residues. Trimming cost V 5 bases and J 0 bases; bases outside gene matches: 3. The CDR3 reads CASSRQGISGNTIYF. CDR3 coding DNA: TGTGCCAGCAGTCGACAGGGGATCTCTGGAAACACCATATATTTT.

The V call is TRBV27, the J call TRBJ2-7; TRBD2 agrees at 9 bases. CDR1 and CDR2 (germline): MNHEY, SMNVEV (reference sequence). With V trimmed by 5 bases and J by 6 bases, 8 bases remained unmatched. The CDR3 consists of 14 residues. CDR3 nucleotide sequence: TGTGCCAGCAGTCGGGGGGGACTAGCCGTCGAGCAGTACTTC. Protein product: CASSRGGLAVEQYF.

This clonotype was counted a few times. This chain uses TRBV20-1 with TRBJ2-7, with a weak D call TRBD1 (5 bases). Per germline, CDR1 DFQATT and CDR2 SNEGSKA (reference sequence). Trimming stripped 3 bases from V and 3 bases from J, with 15 bases between. The CDR3 has 14 amino acids. In DNA form, the CDR3 reads TGCAGTGCTAGGGCCGGACACCTATACTACGAGCAGTACTTC. It specifies CSARAGHLYYEQYF.